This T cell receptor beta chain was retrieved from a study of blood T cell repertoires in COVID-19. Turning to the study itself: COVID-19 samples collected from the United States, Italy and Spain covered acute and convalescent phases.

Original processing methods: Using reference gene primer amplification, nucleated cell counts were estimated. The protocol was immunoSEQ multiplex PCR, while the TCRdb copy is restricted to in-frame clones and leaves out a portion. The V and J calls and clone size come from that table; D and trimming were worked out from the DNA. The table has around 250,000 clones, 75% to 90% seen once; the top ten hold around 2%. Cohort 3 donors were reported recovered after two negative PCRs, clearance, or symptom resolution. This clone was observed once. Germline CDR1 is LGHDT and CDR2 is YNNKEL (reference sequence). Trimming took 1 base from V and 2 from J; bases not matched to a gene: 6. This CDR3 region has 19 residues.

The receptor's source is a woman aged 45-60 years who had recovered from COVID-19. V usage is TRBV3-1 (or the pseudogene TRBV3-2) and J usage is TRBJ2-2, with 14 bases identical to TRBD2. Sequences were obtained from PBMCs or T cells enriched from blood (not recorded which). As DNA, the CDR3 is TGTGCCAGCAGCCAAGCCCGACTAGCGGGAGGGCCAAACACCGGGGAGCTGTTTTTT. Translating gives CASSQARLAGGPNTGELFF.